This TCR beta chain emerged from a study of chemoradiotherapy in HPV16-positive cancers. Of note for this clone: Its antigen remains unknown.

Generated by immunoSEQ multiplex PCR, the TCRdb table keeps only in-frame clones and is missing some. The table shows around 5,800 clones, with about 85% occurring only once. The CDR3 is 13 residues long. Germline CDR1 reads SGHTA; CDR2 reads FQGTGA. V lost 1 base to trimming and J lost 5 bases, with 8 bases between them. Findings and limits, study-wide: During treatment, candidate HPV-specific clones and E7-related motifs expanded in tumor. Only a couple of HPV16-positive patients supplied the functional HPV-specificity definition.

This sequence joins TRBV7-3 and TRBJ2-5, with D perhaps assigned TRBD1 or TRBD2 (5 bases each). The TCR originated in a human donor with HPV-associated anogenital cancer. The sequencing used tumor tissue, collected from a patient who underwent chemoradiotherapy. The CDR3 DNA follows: TGTGCCAGCAGCTTAAGTCGGGACGAGACCCAGTACTTC. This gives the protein CASSLSRDETQYF.